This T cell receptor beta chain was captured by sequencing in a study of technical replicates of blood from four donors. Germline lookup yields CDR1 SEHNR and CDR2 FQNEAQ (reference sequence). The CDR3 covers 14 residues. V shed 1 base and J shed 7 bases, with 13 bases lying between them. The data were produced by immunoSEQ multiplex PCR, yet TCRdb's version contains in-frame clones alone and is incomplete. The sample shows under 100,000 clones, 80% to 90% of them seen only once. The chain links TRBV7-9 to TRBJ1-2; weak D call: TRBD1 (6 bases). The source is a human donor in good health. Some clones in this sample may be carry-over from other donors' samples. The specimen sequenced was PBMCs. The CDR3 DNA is TGTGCCAGCAGCTTAGGACAGGCGGCGGGTGGCTACACCTTC. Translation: CASSLGQAAGGYTF.